This TCR beta chain was identified during a study of T cell responses to AZD1222 COVID-19 vaccine. Study-wide points: Vaccine-associated CD4 TCRs spanned spike, dominant at 160-218 and 743-854. Among AZD1222 vaccinees, only 5 or 6 were seropositive at baseline. Reports indicate that nearly half of spike-specific TCRs are directed at unmutated variant regions. Samples come after the peak T cell response, not at day 14.

Germline-derived CDR1 and CDR2 are KGHSH and LQKENI. Trimming removed 6 bases at V and 2 bases at J, with 15 bases between. The CDR3 covers 15 residues. TCRdb's copy holds only in-frame clones and misses some; the assay was immunoSEQ multiplex PCR. The data contain 95,000 to 150,000 clones, 89% of them singletons. As to this clone: Its antigen is as yet unknown.

The sequences come from peripheral blood, collected on day 0 of AZD1222 vaccination. The receptor was isolated from an adult in good health. The chain carries TRBV18 and TRBJ2-3; D perhaps matches TRBD2 (5 bases). CDR3 coding DNA: TGTGCCAGCTCGCTCCAGCAGCTAGCCACAGATACGCAGTATTTT. Translation: CASSLQQLATDTQYF.